Detailed here is one TCR beta chain. The data are from a study of blood T cell repertoires in COVID-19. Study summary: Spain, Italy and the United States supplied samples that represented acute and convalescent COVID-19. The analysed material was cDNA or gDNA that came from T cells, B-cell-depleted T cells, or PBMCs.

Here immunoSEQ multiplex PCR was the method, and the copy in TCRdb shows in-frame clones only, minus some. The sample carries about 27,000 clones, around 67% recorded once. The sample was peripheral blood. This TCR came from a man aged 55 to 70 with active or convalescent COVID-19.

CDR3 amino acids: CAIRRAEGLYNEQFF. CDR3 nucleotide sequence: TGTGCCATCCGACGGGCGGAGGGCCTCTACAATGAGCAGTTCTTC. The chain has TRBV10-3 and TRBJ2-1; perhaps TRBD2 as D (6 bases). CDR1 is ENHRY and CDR2 is SYGVKD in the germline V gene. The ends were cut back, 8 bases at V and 3 bases at J, with 17 bases in the middle. The CDR3 has 15 residues.